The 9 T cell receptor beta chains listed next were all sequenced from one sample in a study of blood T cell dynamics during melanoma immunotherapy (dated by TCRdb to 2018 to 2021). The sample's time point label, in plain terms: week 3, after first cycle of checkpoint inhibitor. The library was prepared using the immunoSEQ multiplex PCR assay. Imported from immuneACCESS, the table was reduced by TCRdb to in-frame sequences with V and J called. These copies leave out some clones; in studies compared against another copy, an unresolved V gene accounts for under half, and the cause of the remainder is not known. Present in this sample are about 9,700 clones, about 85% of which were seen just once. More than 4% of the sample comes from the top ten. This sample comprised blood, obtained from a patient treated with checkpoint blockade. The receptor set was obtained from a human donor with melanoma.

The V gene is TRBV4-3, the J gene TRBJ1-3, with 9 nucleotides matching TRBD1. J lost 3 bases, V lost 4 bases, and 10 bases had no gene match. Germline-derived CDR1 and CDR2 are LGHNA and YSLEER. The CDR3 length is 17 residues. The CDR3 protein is CASSPEFWTGDGNTIYF. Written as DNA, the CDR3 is TGCGCCAGCAGCCCTGAATTCTGGACAGGGGATGGAAACACCATATATTTT.

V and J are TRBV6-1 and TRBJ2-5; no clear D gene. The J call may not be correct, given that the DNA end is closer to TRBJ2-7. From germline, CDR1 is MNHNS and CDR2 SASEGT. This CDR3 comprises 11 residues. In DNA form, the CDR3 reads TGTGCCAGCAGTGAGTACTACGAGCAGTACTTC. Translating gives CASSEYYEQYF.

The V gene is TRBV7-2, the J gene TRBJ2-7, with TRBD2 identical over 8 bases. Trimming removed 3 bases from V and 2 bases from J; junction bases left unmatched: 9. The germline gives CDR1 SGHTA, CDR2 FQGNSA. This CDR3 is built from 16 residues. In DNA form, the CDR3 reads TGTGCCAGCAGCTTTCCGTTAGCGGGACCTACCTACGAGCAGTACTTC. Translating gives CASSFPLAGPTYEQYF.

CDR3 bases: TGTGCCAGCAGTGGACAGGGAACTAATGAAAAACTGTTTTTT. Translated: CASSGQGTNEKLFF. The genes are TRBV2 and TRBJ1-4; 7 bases map to TRBD1. Trimming cost V 4 bases and J 1 base; bases outside gene matches: 0. The CDR3 extends over 14 amino acids. CDR1 is SNHLY and CDR2 is FYNNEI in the germline V gene. Supplemented by reference TRBV2 and TRBJ1-4, the full variable domain reads EPEVTQTPSHQVTQMGQEVILRCVPISNHLYFYWYRQILGQKVEFLVSFYNNEISEKSEIFDDQFSVERPDGSNFTLKIRSTKLEDSAMYFCASSGQGTNEKLFFGSGTQLSVL.

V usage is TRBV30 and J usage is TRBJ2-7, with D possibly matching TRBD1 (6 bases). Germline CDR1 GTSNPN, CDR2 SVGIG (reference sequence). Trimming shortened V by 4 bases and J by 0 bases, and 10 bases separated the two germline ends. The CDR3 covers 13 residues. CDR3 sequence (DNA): TGTGCCTGGAACCGGGACAACTCCTACGAGCAGTACTTC. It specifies CAWNRDNSYEQYF. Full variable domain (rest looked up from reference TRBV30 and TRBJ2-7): SQTIHQWPATLVQPVGSPLSLECTVEGTSNPNLYWYRQAAGRGLQLLFYSVGIGQISSEVPQNLSASRPQDRQFILSSKKLLLSDSGFYLCAWNRDNSYEQYFGPGTRLTVT.

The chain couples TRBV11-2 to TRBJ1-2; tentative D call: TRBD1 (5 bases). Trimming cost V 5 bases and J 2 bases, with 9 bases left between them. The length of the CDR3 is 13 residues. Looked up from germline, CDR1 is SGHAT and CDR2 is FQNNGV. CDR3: CASSPGGNYGYTF. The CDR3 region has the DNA TGTGCCAGCAGCCCCGGGGGGAACTATGGCTACACCTTC.

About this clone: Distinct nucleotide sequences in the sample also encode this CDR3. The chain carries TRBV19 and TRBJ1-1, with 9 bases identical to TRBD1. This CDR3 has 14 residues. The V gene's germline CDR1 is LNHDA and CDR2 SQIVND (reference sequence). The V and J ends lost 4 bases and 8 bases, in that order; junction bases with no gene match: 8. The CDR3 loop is CASSTDRGGTEAFF. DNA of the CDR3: TGTGCCAGTAGTACGGACAGGGGTGGAACCGAAGCTTTCTTT. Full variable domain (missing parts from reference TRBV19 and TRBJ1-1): DGGITQSPKYLFRKEGQNVTLSCEQNLNHDAMYWYRQDPGQGLRLIYYSQIVNDFQKGDIAEGYSVSREKKESFPLTVTSAQKNPTAFYLCASSTDRGGTEAFFGQGTRLTVV.

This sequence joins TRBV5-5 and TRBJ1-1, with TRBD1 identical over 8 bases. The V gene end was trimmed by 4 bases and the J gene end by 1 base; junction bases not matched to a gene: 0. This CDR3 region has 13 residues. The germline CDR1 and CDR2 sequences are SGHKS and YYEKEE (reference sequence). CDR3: CASSQGANTEAFF. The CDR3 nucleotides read TGTGCCAGCAGCCAGGGGGCGAACACTGAAGCTTTCTTT.

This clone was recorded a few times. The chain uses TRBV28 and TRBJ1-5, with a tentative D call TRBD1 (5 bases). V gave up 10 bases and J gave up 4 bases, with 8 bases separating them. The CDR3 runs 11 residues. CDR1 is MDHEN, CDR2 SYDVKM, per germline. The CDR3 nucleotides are TGTGCCACCGGGGGGAATCAGCCCCAGCATTTT. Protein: CATGGNQPQHF. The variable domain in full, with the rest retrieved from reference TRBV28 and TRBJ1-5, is DVKVTQSSRYLVKRTGEKVFLECVQDMDHENMFWYRQDPGLGLRLIYFSYDVKMKEKGDIPEGYSVSREKKERFSLILESASTNQTSMYLCATGGNQPQHFGDGTRLSIL.